This T cell receptor (beta chain) derives from a study of T cell responses to AZD1222 COVID-19 vaccine. Points from the study as a whole: Just a handful of AZD1222 recipients tested seropositive at baseline. All repertoire sampling was performed exclusively after the peak T cell response. Mostly white British, mostly female donors; authors suggested clonal diversity may be underestimated. The study found Spike-specific TCR breadth and depth rose after two AZD1222 doses.

This table comes from immunoSEQ multiplex PCR, and its TCRdb copy is limited to in-frame clones, with some not included. The sample lists about 220,000 clones, under 95% seen once, with less than 1.2% in the top ten. Comment on this clone: Its antigen is not known.

Trimming took off 5 bases at V and 5 bases at J, with 12 bases between the two ends. There are 13 residues in the CDR3. Germline values: CDR1 MNHNY, CDR2 SVGAGI (reference sequence). This sequence originates from an adult in good health. The gene calls are TRBV6-6 and TRBJ2-5; TRBD2 might be the D (6 bases). Sample: peripheral blood, taken on day 0 of MenACWY control vaccination. CDR3 nucleotide sequence: TGTGCCAGCAGTCAAATACGGGGGGAGACCCAGTACTTC. Amino acid sequence: CASSQIRGETQYF.